Listed below are T cell receptor beta chains from one sample, sequenced in a study of T cell repertoires in cytomegalovirus infection. TCRdb reanalysed the reads using MiXCR and keeps one entry per CDR3 protein. Of about 230,000 distinct CDR3 sequences in the sample, around 6.2% were seen once. Sequencing was carried out using PBMCs. The receptor source for this set is a human donor in good health (CMV status not recorded). Some clones in this sample may be carry-over from other donors' samples. Each CDR3 is given with its conserved first and last residue. D genes are given only for firm matches. Clone size is stated in some rows and not others, as once, few, many or a class when expanded.

13,TRBJ1-1,few,TRBD1,TRBV29-1,TGCAGCGTATGGGGACAGATGAACACTGAAGCTTTCTTT,CSVWGQMNTEAFF
15,TRBJ2-2,many,-,TRBV7-2,TGTGCCAGCAGCTTCGGGGGGCCTTCCACCGGGGAGCTGTTTTTT,CASSFGGPSTGELFF
16,TRBJ2-7,many,-,TRBV6-6,TGTGCCAGCAGTTACTCGATCAGGGGGGATGTGGGCGAGCAGTACTTC,CASSYSIRGDVGEQYF
13,TRBJ1-1,many,-,TRBV29-1,TGCAGCGTTGAATTCAGGGCGAACACTGAAGCTTTCTTT,CSVEFRANTEAFF
16,TRBJ2-3,many,TRBD2,TRBV28,TGTGCCAGCAGTCCAAGACTAGCGGGCGGTTTTGGTACGCAGTATTTT,CASSPRLAGGFGTQYF
14,TRBJ2-5,many,-,TRBV7-6,TGTGCCAGCATGGCGGGGCACGCGGAAGAGACCCAGTACTTC,CASMAGHAEETQYF
14,TRBJ2-7,many,-,TRBV6-2/TRBV6-3,TGTGCCAGCAGTTACTCGTCCCTTCGGACCAAGCAGTACTTC,CASSYSSLRTKQYF
17,TRBJ2-1,many,-,TRBV24-1,TGTGCCACCAGTGATTCGACGGGAGGGACAGGCTACAATGAGCAGTTCTTC,CATSDSTGGTGYNEQFF
15,TRBJ2-7,many,TRBD1,TRBV7-6,TGTGCCAGCAGCTTTAGACAGGGGACCTTCTACGAGCAGTACTTC,CASSFRQGTFYEQYF
12,TRBJ1-2,many,-,TRBV28,TGTGCCAGCAGGCCCCAGGTCTATGGCTACACCTTC,CASRPQVYGYTF
11,TRBJ2-5,many,-,TRBV7-6,TGTGCCAGTGCCGGGCGGGAGACCCAGTACTTC,CASAGRETQYF
22,TRBJ1-2,many,TRBD1,TRBV7-9,TGTGCCAGCAGCCCAAAAGATAGGTCCAGGACCCCCACAGGGGAAGCTAACTATGGCTACACCTTC,CASSPKDRSRTPTGEANYGYTF
13,TRBJ2-1,-,-,TRBV9,TGTGCCAGCAGCGTAGCTGGCTACAATGAGCAGTTCTTC,CASSVAGYNEQFF
12,TRBJ1-2,few,-,TRBV6-2/TRBV6-3,TGTGCCAGCAATGGGATAAATGATGGCTACACCTTC,CASNGINDGYTF
13,TRBJ2-1,many,-,TRBV4-1,TGCGCCAGCAGCTATCAGGAACAGACCGAGCAGTTCTTC,CASSYQEQTEQFF
13,TRBJ2-5,many,-,TRBV7-3,TGTGCCAGCAGCCTCGGAGAGGTGGAGACCCAGTACTTC,CASSLGEVETQYF
16,TRBJ1-4,many,-,TRBV12-3/TRBV12-4,TGTGCCAGCAGTCTCGGACACCTGTCCTCATTGGGGAAACTGTTTTTT,CASSLGHLSSLGKLFF
15,TRBJ2-4,many,-,TRBV6-6,TGTGCCAGCAGTTACTCGAGACATTCAGGGAACATTCAGTACTTC,CASSYSRHSGNIQYF
14,TRBJ1-2,many,-,TRBV6-2/TRBV6-3,TGTGCCAGCAGTTACCCGGGGACAAACTATGGCTACACCTTC,CASSYPGTNYGYTF
14,TRBJ2-1,many,-,TRBV6-5,TGTGCCAGCAGTTTTGGGGGTGGGAACAATGAGCAGTTCTTC,CASSFGGGNNEQFF
13,TRBJ1-4,many,-,TRBV20-1,TGCAGTGCTTATGACAGATCTAATGAAAAACTGTTTTTT,CSAYDRSNEKLFF
16,TRBJ2-7,many,TRBD1,TRBV11-2,TGTGCCAGCAGCTTATTCCGACAGGGGAGGAACTACGAGCAGTACTTC,CASSLFRQGRNYEQYF
12,TRBJ2-2,few,-,TRBV20-1,TGCAGTGCTACCGACAGGACCGGGGAGCTGTTTTTT,CSATDRTGELFF
14,TRBJ2-7,many,TRBD1,TRBV7-9,TGTGCCAGCAGCGGGACAGAGTCGGCCTACGAGCAGTACTTC,CASSGTESAYEQYF
13,TRBJ2-7,many,TRBD1,TRBV7-2,TGTGCCAGCAGCACGACAGGGGGGTACGAGCAGTACTTC,CASSTTGGYEQYF
13,TRBJ1-5,many,TRBD1,TRBV12-3/TRBV12-4,TGTGCCAGCAGCACGACAGGGGATCAGCCCCAGCATTTT,CASSTTGDQPQHF
16,TRBJ2-3,-,TRBD2,TRBV20-1,TGCAGTGCTAGAGACCACCGGGGGGAGATCACAGATACGCAGTATTTT,CSARDHRGEITDTQYF
15,TRBJ1-6,many,TRBD1,TRBV20-1,TGCAGTGCCGAGGGGACAGGGGGAGGTAATTCACCCCTCCACTTT,CSAEGTGGGNSPLHF
14,TRBJ2-3,many,-,TRBV20-1,TGCAGTGCTAGTGGCAGGTTTAGCACAGATACGCAGTATTTT,CSASGRFSTDTQYF
14,TRBJ2-5,many,-,TRBV6-5,TGTGCCAGCAGTTACACCCGGACACAAGAGACCCAGTACTTC,CASSYTRTQETQYF
13,TRBJ2-7,many,-,TRBV29-1,TGCAGCGTTGAAATAGGACAGAACTACGAGCAGTACTTC,CSVEIGQNYEQYF
16,TRBJ2-5,many,TRBD2,TRBV20-1,TGCAGTGCCGAAGAATTAGCGGGGGGGTACCAAGAGACCCAGTACTTC,CSAEELAGGYQETQYF
14,TRBJ2-2,many,-,TRBV11-2,TGTGCCAGCAGCTTCGGACGGAACACCGGGGAGCTGTTTTTT,CASSFGRNTGELFF
8,TRBJ1-2,few,-,TRBV29-1,TGCAGCGTTGAACTCTACACCTTC,CSVELYTF
15,TRBJ1-1,-,-,TRBV4-3,TGCGCCAGCAGCCAAGATACAGATCCGGGCACTGAAGCTTTCTTT,CASSQDTDPGTEAFF
11,TRBJ1-6,many,-,TRBV7-2,TGTGCCAGCAGCTTGGGTTATGCCCTCCACTTT,CASSLGYALHF
17,TRBJ1-1,many,-,TRBV4-3,TGCGCCAGCAGCCAACTCTTGCAGGGGTCCATGAACACTGAAGCTTTCTTT,CASSQLLQGSMNTEAFF
16,TRBJ2-3,-,TRBD2,TRBV5-1,TGCGCCAGCAGCGCGGACGGGAGGATCAGCACAGATACGCAGTATTTT,CASSADGRISTDTQYF
14,TRBJ1-1,-,-,TRBV29-1,TGCAGCGTAGATTGGGACTTGGGGGACACTGAAGCTTTCTTT,CSVDWDLGDTEAFF
11,TRBJ1-1,many,-,TRBV6-2/TRBV6-3,TGTGCCAGCAGCAATGGGCCTGAAGCTTTCTTT,CASSNGPEAFF
13,TRBJ1-1,-,TRBD1,TRBV20-1,TGCAGTGCGCCAGGACAGGGGGGGACTGAAGCTTTCTTT,CSAPGQGGTEAFF
14,TRBJ2-1,many,-,TRBV7-9,TGTGCCAGCATCGGGGCAGGGGCGTACAATGAGCAGTTCTTC,CASIGAGAYNEQFF
14,TRBJ2-7,-,-,TRBV20-1,TGCAGTGCTAGAACCAGACAGACCCGTCGGGAGCAGTACTTC,CSARTRQTRREQYF
17,TRBJ1-1,many,-,TRBV7-9,TGTGCCAGCAGCCCAGCGGGGAGGGAGAGTGGAAACACTGAAGCTTTCTTT,CASSPAGRESGNTEAFF
12,TRBJ1-2,many,-,TRBV2,TGTGCCAGCCTAGGCAGGGCCTATGGCTACACCTTC,CASLGRAYGYTF
17,TRBJ2-1,many,-,TRBV20-1,TGCAGTGCTAGAGATCAAGGGGGCGGGGGTACTCCCAATGAGCAGTTCTTC,CSARDQGGGGTPNEQFF
14,TRBJ1-2,many,-,TRBV7-2,TGTGCCAGCAGCCACGGGACCGCTACCCCGGGCTACACCTTC,CASSHGTATPGYTF
15,TRBJ2-7,many,-,TRBV4-1,TGCGCCAGCAGCCAAGACCCAGGGTGGGACTACGAGCAGTACTTC,CASSQDPGWDYEQYF
14,TRBJ2-3,many,-,TRBV20-1,TGCAGTGCTAGCGCCTCGTCTAGCACAGATACGCAGTATTTT,CSASASSSTDTQYF
15,TRBJ1-1,many,-,TRBV6-5,TGTGCCAGCAGTTACATCAGGGTAGCGGCCACTGAAGCTTTCTTT,CASSYIRVAATEAFF
14,TRBJ1-2,many,-,TRBV4-1,TGCGCCAGCAGCCAAGAATCGGCAGGGTATGGCTACACCTTC,CASSQESAGYGYTF
12,TRBJ1-1,many,-,TRBV12-3/TRBV12-4,TGTGCCAGCAGCCCCATACAGAATGAAGCTTTCTTT,CASSPIQNEAFF
18,TRBJ2-1,many,TRBD1,TRBV7-2,TGTGCCAGCAGCTTAAGGGGGCTGGATGTGAGCTCCTACAATGAGCAGTTCTTC,CASSLRGLDVSSYNEQFF
15,TRBJ2-7,medium-sized,TRBD2,TRBV7-2,TGTGCCAGCAGCACCGCTAGCGGGGGGACCAGAGAGCAGTACTTC,CASSTASGGTREQYF